Below, 9 T cell receptor beta chains from the same sample are listed, as sequenced in a study of CD8+ T cells in alopecia areata. Extracted RNA was reverse transcribed, and the resulting cDNA served as sequencing template. The data were produced by immunoSEQ multiplex PCR, yet TCRdb's version contains in-frame clones alone and is incomplete. Among 120,000 to 150,000 clones listed, about 86% were seen once. The treatment: oral pan-JAK inhibitor, 5-10 mg twice daily. The material sequenced was CD8+ T cells sorted from blood, taken at week 4, from a patient treated with tofacitinib. The origin of the receptors is a human donor with alopecia areata.

The rearrangement uses TRBV25-1 and TRBJ2-5, with D tentatively TRBD2 (5 bases). The CDR3 is 14 residues long. Trimming left V 4 bases short and J 5 bases short, with 14 bases between. In germline, CDR1 is MGHDK, CDR2 SYGVNS. CDR3 nucleotide sequence: TGTGCCAGCAGTGTCAAAGGAGGTAGTGAGACCCAGTACTTC. It translates to CASSVKGGSETQYF.

The J gene is TRBJ1-1, the V gene TRBV7-9; D remains unclear. V lost 1 base to trimming and J lost 8 bases, with 8 bases between them. The germline V gene has CDR1 SEHNR and CDR2 FQNEAQ (reference sequence). The CDR3 has 12 residues. The CDR3 sequence: CASSLEIKEAFF. In DNA form, the CDR3 reads TGTGCCAGCAGCTTAGAAATCAAAGAAGCTTTCTTT.

The V gene is TRBV29-1, the J gene TRBJ2-4; D unresolved. The CDR3 totals 13 residues. The germline V gene has CDR1 SQVTM and CDR2 ANQGSEA. The V and J ends lost 7 bases and 5 bases respectively, with 15 bases between them. CDR3 sequence reads: CSARSPTENIQYF. The CDR3 DNA sequence: TGCAGCGCGCGGTCCCCGACGGAAAACATTCAGTACTTC.

The chain joins TRBV30 to TRBJ2-7, with D tentatively TRBD1 (6 bases). CDR3 size: 13 residues. Deletions cut 0 bases from V and 4 bases from J, with 10 bases between. The germline gives CDR1 GTSNPN, CDR2 SVGIG (reference sequence). The CDR3 DNA sequence: TGTGCCTGGAGTGTATCCAGGGGTTACGAGCAGTACTTC. Its translation is CAWSVSRGYEQYF.

V gene TRBV18 combines with J gene TRBJ1-3; 7 nucleotides align to TRBD1. The CDR3 extends over 16 amino acids. V was clipped by 3 bases and J by 0 bases; unmatched bases: 5. Germline CDR1 KGHSH, CDR2 LQKENI. The CDR3 region is CASSPTGASSGNTIYF. CDR3 nucleotide sequence: TGTGCCAGCTCACCCACAGGGGCAAGCTCTGGAAACACCATATATTTT.

This sequence joins TRBV5-1 and TRBJ2-5, with 9 bases fitting TRBD1. The V segment lost 0 bases and the J segment 4 bases; nucleotides outside the gene matches: 4. The CDR3 sequence is 15 residues long. Germline loops: CDR1 SGHRS, CDR2 YFSETQ. The CDR3 nucleotides read TGCGCCAGCAGCTTGGGGACAGGGGCGCCAGAGACCCAGTACTTC. Amino acids: CASSLGTGAPETQYF.

The chain couples TRBV4-1 to TRBJ2-1; 11 nucleotides match TRBD2. The germline V gene encodes CDR1 MGHRA and CDR2 YSYEKL. The CDR3 loop spans 16 amino acids. The V segment lost 3 bases and the J segment 3 bases; nucleotides outside the gene matches: 4. In DNA, the CDR3 is TGCGCCAGCAGCCATCCCGGGACTAGCGGCTACAATGAGCAGTTCTTC. Protein sequence: CASSHPGTSGYNEQFF.

This rearrangement joins TRBV2 to TRBJ1-1; D call uncertain. CDR1 and CDR2 from the germline V gene are SNHLY and FYNNEI. The germline V and J ends were trimmed by 2 bases and 0 bases, with 7 bases remaining between them. The CDR3 is made up of 14 amino acids. CDR3 nucleotide sequence: TGTGCCAGCAGTGAATGGACGGTGAACACTGAAGCTTTCTTT. Translated: CASSEWTVNTEAFF. Full variable domain (outside the CDR3, taken from reference TRBV2 and TRBJ1-1): EPEVTQTPSHQVTQMGQEVILRCVPISNHLYFYWYRQILGQKVEFLVSFYNNEISEKSEIFDDQFSVERPDGSNFTLKIRSTKLEDSAMYFCASSEWTVNTEAFFGQGTRLTVV.

The V and J genes are TRBV6-5 and TRBJ2-7; either TRBD1 or TRBD2 may supply D (6 bases each). This CDR3 has 15 residues. V shed 5 bases and J shed 2 bases, with 16 bases lying between them. The V gene's germline CDR1 is MNHEY and CDR2 SVGAGI. The CDR3 here is CASSPRDKTTYEQYF. DNA of the CDR3: TGTGCCAGCAGTCCGCGGGACAAGACCACCTACGAGCAGTACTTC.